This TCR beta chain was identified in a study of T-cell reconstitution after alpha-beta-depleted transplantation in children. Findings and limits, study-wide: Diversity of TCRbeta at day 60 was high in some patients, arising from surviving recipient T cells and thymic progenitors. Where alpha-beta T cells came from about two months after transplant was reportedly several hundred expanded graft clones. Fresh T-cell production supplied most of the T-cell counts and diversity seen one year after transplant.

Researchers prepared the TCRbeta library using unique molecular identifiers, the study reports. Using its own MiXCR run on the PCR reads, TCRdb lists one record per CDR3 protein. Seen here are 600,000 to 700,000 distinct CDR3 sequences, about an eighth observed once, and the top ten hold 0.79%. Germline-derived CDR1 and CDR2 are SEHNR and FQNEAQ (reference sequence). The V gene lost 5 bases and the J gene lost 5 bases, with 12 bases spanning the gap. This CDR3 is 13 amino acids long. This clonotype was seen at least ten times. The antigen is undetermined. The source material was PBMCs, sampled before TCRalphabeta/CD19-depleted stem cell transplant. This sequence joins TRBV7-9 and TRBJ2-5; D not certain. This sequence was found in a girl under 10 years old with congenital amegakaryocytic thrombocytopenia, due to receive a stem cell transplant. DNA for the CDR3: TGTGCCAGCAGCCGCGGACCCGGGGAGACCCAGTACTTC. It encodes CASSRGPGETQYF.